The entry below gives a single TCR beta chain sequence along with its context. There are 14 residues in the CDR3. Trimming pared 7 bases from V and 5 bases from J, leaving 16 bases between. Per the germline V gene, CDR1 is PRHDT and CDR2 is FYEKMQ (reference sequence). This entry belongs to a study of ipilimumab plus nivolumab after autologous stem cell transplantation. The repertoire was sequenced with immunoSEQ multiplex PCR; TCRdb's copy has only in-frame clones and lacks some. There are approximately 84,000 clones in the sample; under 85% occur only once, and approximately 2.2% lies in the top ten.

Sequences were derived from PBMCs, sampled in a trial of ipilimumab plus nivolumab as post-transplant consolidation. The receptor was isolated from a male donor with diffuse large B-cell lymphoma. The chain employs TRBV13 and TRBJ2-3; no definite D call. CDR3 sequence (DNA): TGTGCCAGCACCCCCCCCGTTTGGGGAGATACGCAGTATTTT. Protein sequence: CASTPPVWGDTQYF.